The subject of this entry is one T cell receptor (beta chain). Its recognized antigen is unknown. Base qualities are not provided; no much larger clone lies one nucleotide away. Trimmed from V: 5 bases; trimmed from J: 6 bases; junction bases lacking a gene match: 13. The CDR3 sequence holds 16 residues, the cysteine and phenylalanine included. The entry retains the CDR3 DNA only, 48 bases that are in frame from base 1. According to the germline V gene (reference sequence), CDR1 reads LNHDA and CDR2 reads SQIVND. The source of the sample is a study of cytomegalovirus exposure and HLA in healthy donors (dated 2017 in TCRdb). For context, the study as a whole: An earlier analysis of 587 of the donors reported about 300 Gb of sequence data and around 120 million unique TCR beta sequences obtained from 150 million to 200 million T cells. Approximately 300 gigabases of sequencing data and tens of millions of unique TCR sequences were included in an early release covering 500 to 750 HLA-typed donors. Among the 398 genotyped donors, around 81% belonged to the genetic ancestry cluster associated with self-reported Caucasian donors. The study aimed to test whether signatures of past pathogen exposure could be identified by cataloging public T cell receptors. Using immunosequencing, the study profiled T cell repertoires from fewer than 700 subjects and related those repertoires to cytomegalovirus serostatus. Along with the approximately 650-subject first cohort, a separate validation cohort of around 110 different subjects was used. To predict cytomegalovirus infection status, the study brought together high-throughput TCR immunosequencing, statistical association of individual TCRs with disease status, and machine learning. A later analysis re-analyzed previously published TCR beta repertoires from 550 to 700 donors and added high-resolution HLA genotyping to study TCR occurrence patterns. The later analysis used no new phenotypic data to find candidate immune exposures, relying instead on TCR beta sequences and their occurrence across donors. An earlier analysis of fewer than 700 of the donors applied high-throughput TCR beta sequencing to assess whether each TCR beta V gene segment acted as functional or pseudogenic. Donor age, sex, ethnicity and CMV serostatus were compiled alongside the repertoire data. Genome-wide SNP genotypes for about three fifths of the 666 donors were used in a later genetic analysis, which treated that subset as a discovery cohort. All discovery cohort repertoires had been generated using a single sequencing platform. HLA typing included class I and class II loci at four-digit resolution. The number of typed donors differed by locus: about 629-640 for A, B, C, DRB1 and DQB1; some 540 for DQA1; some 590 for DPA1; and some 450 for DPB1. Because of strong linkage in the cohort, roughly five DR-DQ haplotypes were treated as single units for association and clustering. Across 300 to 500 genotyped donors of the cohort, an average of approximately 240,000 unique TCR beta nucleotide sequences per donor were sequenced, and roughly a sixth of those sequences were non-productive. Results and caveats for the whole study, not just this receptor: In an earlier analysis of 587 of the donors, most TCR beta V segments appeared in productive rearrangements about 87% or about 30% of the time, broadly matching IMGT annotations. The only immune exposure information available for the cohort was CMV serostatus. Most CMV-associated TCR beta chains appeared to be HLA-restricted in a later analysis, and the HLA associations seemed to be driven largely by CMV exposure. According to a later analysis, TCR association rates differed among HLA loci, with DRB1 alleles showing the most associated TCRs and HLA-C alleles showing the fewest. The classifier was reported to diagnose cytomegalovirus status with high specificity and sensitivity in both the original and validation cohorts. The presence/absence analyses assumed that sequencing depth was roughly uniform across donors, and that assumption may not be true. Compared with equally common non-associated chains, HLA-associated TCR beta chains in a later analysis were more clonally expanded and had lower generation probabilities. Linkage disequilibrium might explain the correlated functional status among segregating V segments, but an unknown experimental factor could not be ruled out. In vitro tests confirmed that a few of the cytomegalovirus-associated TCR beta chains recognize cytomegalovirus antigens. Most TCR sequences were observed very rarely across donors, whereas some public TCRs were present in many individuals. The authors suggested that the approach could potentially be extended to other disease states and immunological phenotypes. A later analysis reported that several top co-occurrence clusters appeared linked to parvovirus B19, influenza, CMV and Epstein-Barr virus. A further reported finding was that TCR beta sequences accurately predicted the HLA-A and HLA-B alleles for most subjects in the first cohort. The study listed 150 to 200 TCR beta chains as associated with cytomegalovirus. In this cohort, only TCR beta chains were sequenced, and detectable features were limited by the absence of alpha or paired-chain data. At a false discovery rate of 0.05, a later analysis linked around 17,000 TCR beta sequences to specific HLA alleles. When HLA alleles, especially DR and DQ, strongly co-occurred, TCR associations were difficult to assign to individual alleles. Because counts were too low, about 18 rarely observed V segments, including chromosome 9 orphons, were left out of the earlier analysis of 587 of the donors. A group of highly shared sequence variants was considered likely to be a technical artifact of the sequencing pipeline. Because some donors lacked HLA typing at each locus, the association tests relied only on the typed subset. V-gene and J-gene trimming of TCR beta chains was associated with a missense DCLRE1C variant in a later genetic analysis, and the association was replicated in an independent cohort. The 87-base-pair reads could not distinguish some IMGT-functional V segments, including TRBV6-2 and TRBV6-3, so those segments were excluded. In a later genetic analysis, fewer N-insertions in productive TCRs were reported among donors in an Asian-associated ancestry cluster than the roughly 640-donor mean.

Libraries came from the immunoSEQ multiplex PCR assay. For the multiplex PCR, a mixture combining 60 forward primers for TCR Vbeta segments and 13 reverse primers for TCR Jbeta segments was used. A multiplex PCR assay on genomic DNA amplified the CDR3 region of rearranged TCR beta genes. The amplified TCR beta libraries were sequenced on the Illumina HiSeq System as 87-base-pair reads. Processing in the source paper ran as follows. Across the roughly 600 repertoires, a later analysis counted some 81 million unique TCR beta chains, some 11 million of which were shared by at least two donors. A nearest-neighbor algorithm error-corrected the raw reads and collapsed the reads into unique sequences, merging closely related sequences to remove PCR and sequencing errors. V, D and J gene segments were assigned by aligning CDR3 sequences to IMGT reference sequences. Each retained sequence needed at least a six-nucleotide match to both a V gene segment and a J gene segment. Rearrangements were classified as productive when the CDR3 lacked stop codons and remained in frame with V and J, and all other rearrangements were classified as non-productive. CDR3 was defined by IMGT convention, running from the second conserved V-encoded cysteine to the conserved J-encoded phenylalanine. The earlier analysis of approximately 590 of the donors excluded any sequence lacking an unambiguous match to a single V gene segment. In an earlier analysis of approximately 500 of the donors, a V segment was called functional when productive rearrangements were above 56.7%, and segregating when the standard deviation between donors exceeded 5%. A statistical classification framework was built for diagnosing cytomegalovirus status from the catalog of TCR beta chain sequences. V and J gene assignment, in a later analysis, came from comparing TCR nucleotide sequences with IMGT/GENE-DB human TR gene sequences. In a later analysis, CDR3 sequences and most-parsimonious VDJ recombination scenarios were assigned using the TCRdist pipeline. In a later analysis, each TCR beta chain was defined by its CDR3 amino acid sequence together with its V-gene family, and reads without a unique V-gene family were excluded. A later analysis removed 550 to 700 highly shared, low-generation-probability nucleotide sequences to deal with suspected cross-contamination and a sequencing artifact. In a later analysis, a clonal expansion index was calculated for each public chain from normalized within-repertoire ranks of inferred template counts. Generation probabilities in a later analysis came from a VDJ recombination model fitted to out-of-frame rearrangements, and those results were checked against IGoR. Hypergeometric tests were used in a later analysis to score TCR-TCR, TCR-HLA and TCR-CMV co-occurrence, with a repertoire-size bias correction applied to the TCR pairs. In a later analysis, false discovery rates were estimated by permuting HLA or CMV assignments 20 times. In a later analysis, co-occurring TCRs were grouped with DBSCAN, and TCRdist sequence similarity was added when clustering was performed within HLA-allele-positive subsets. Repertoires with fewer than 30,000 or more than 120,000 public chains were left out of co-occurrence clustering, as were about 5 repertoires with anomalous nucleotide sharing. TCRdb mirrors the immuneACCESS table, restricted to in-frame sequences. Some clones are absent from its copies; in checked studies, under half trace to an unresolved V gene, and the reason for the others is unknown. The V and J calls and clone size are taken from that table; D and trimming were inferred from the DNA. The sample table contains about 140,000 clones; only one count was recorded for roughly 81% of them. The ten largest clones capture around 1.5% of the sample.

The cohort comprised around 690 healthy bone marrow donors. At the time of sampling, every cohort member was nominally healthy, though immune exposures that went unrecorded were likely present. The donor was CMV seronegative and was included in the group of a few hundred seronegative cohort members. A peripheral blood sample was provided by each donor, and peripheral blood mononuclear cells were used for TCR beta sequencing. The Qiagen DNeasy Blood Extraction Kit was used to extract genomic DNA from the blood cell samples. The V and J segments used are TRBV19 and TRBJ2-1; 7 central nucleotides agree with TRBD1. This receptor was obtained from a female donor in good health and CMV-seronegative. The sequenced sample was PBMCs. The CDR3 sequence is CASSPAHRGGSNEQFF. The DNA is TGTGCCAGTAGTCCGGCTCACAGGGGTGGATCCAATGAGCAGTTCTTC.